This is a list of T cell receptor beta chains from one sample in a study of blood T cell repertoires in COVID-19. Here immunoSEQ multiplex PCR was the method, and the copy in TCRdb shows in-frame clones only, minus some. The table has about 69,000 clones, under 85% seen once. Sequencing was performed on peripheral blood. The receptors here all came from a man aged 50 to 60 with COVID-19, enrolled during active disease. CDR3s include the opening cysteine and the closing phenylalanine or tryptophan. A D gene is named only where the DNA matches it firmly. Expanded clones are given a class, and other clones once, few, many or no size at all.

V gene	J gene	D gene	clone size	CDR3 DNA	CDR3 protein
TRBV19	TRBJ1-3	TRBD1	.	TGTGCCAGTACCGCGACAGGGACTGGAAACACCATATATTTT	CASTATGTGNTIYF
TRBV2	TRBJ2-7	TRBD1	.	TGTGCCAGCAGAAGGACAGGGCTATCCTACGAGCAGTACTTC	CASRRTGLSYEQYF
TRBV19	TRBJ2-7	TRBD1	.	TGTGCCAGTAGTATTTCGACAGGGGGAAAGAACGAGCAGTACTTC	CASSISTGGKNEQYF
TRBV19	TRBJ1-1	TRBD1	few	TGTGCCAGTAGTATTTCGGCAGGGGGAAACACTGAAGCTTTCTTT	CASSISAGGNTEAFF
TRBV5-6	TRBJ1-2	TRBD1	.	TGTGCCAGCAGCTTAGACAGGGATGACTATGGCTACACCTTC	CASSLDRDDYGYTF
TRBV6-6	TRBJ2-5	.	.	TGTGCCAGCAGACCCGGACAGAATCAAGAGACCCAGTACTTC	CASRPGQNQETQYF
TRBV19	TRBJ1-2	.	.	TGTGCCAGTACCCCACCACGCCCGGACTATGGCTACACCTTC	CASTPPRPDYGYTF
TRBV6-5	TRBJ2-7	.	.	TGTGCCAGCAGTTACTCACAGGGCTCCTACGAGCAGTACTTC	CASSYSQGSYEQYF
TRBV2	TRBJ1-6	.	few	TGTGCCAGCACCAGTACTAGGGGGAGAGATTCACCCCTCCACTTT	CASTSTRGRDSPLHF
TRBV2	TRBJ2-7	.	.	TGTGCCAGCAATGACAGGTGGTCTATCCACGAGCAGTACTTC	CASNDRWSIHEQYF
TRBV28	TRBJ2-7	.	.	TGTGCCAGCACTCCCGGGACAATGCTAGGCGAGCAGTACTTC	CASTPGTMLGEQYF
TRBV6-5	TRBJ2-3	TRBD2	.	TGTGCCAGCAGAGGCGGACTAGCGGGGATATATACGCAGTATTTT	CASRGGLAGIYTQYF
TRBV7-2	TRBJ2-7	.	.	TGTGCCAGCAGCCCCGGACAGTCCTCGGTCTACGAGCAGTACTTC	CASSPGQSSVYEQYF
TRBV2	TRBJ1-2	.	.	TGTGCCAGCACTCCTAACTATGGCTACACCTTC	CASTPNYGYTF
TRBV7-6	TRBJ2-4	TRBD1	once	TGTGCCAGCAGCCCCGGACCGGGACAGGGTCACCAAAACATTCAGTACTTC	CASSPGPGQGHQNIQYF
TRBV18	TRBJ1-5	TRBD1	once	TGTGCCAGCTCACCACCGGGACAGGGAGGGATAAGCAATCAGCCCCAGCATTTT	CASSPPGQGGISNQPQHF
TRBV29-1	TRBJ1-2	.	.	TGCAGCGTTCACCAACAGGGTTCCGGCTATGGCTACACCTTC	CSVHQQGSGYGYTF
TRBV6-6	TRBJ2-3	TRBD2	.	TGTGCCAGCGTGGGCCAGACTAGCGGGGGCACAGATACGCAGTATTTT	CASVGQTSGGTDTQYF
TRBV5-1	TRBJ1-4	.	.	TGCGCCAGCAGCTATGGACACTTCGGTGGTGAAAAACTGTTTTTT	CASSYGHFGGEKLFF
TRBV3-1/TRBV3-2	TRBJ2-3	TRBD2	.	TGTGCCAGCAGGTCGGGGGGTAGCACAGATACGCAGTATTTT	CASRSGGSTDTQYF
TRBV5-6	TRBJ2-1	.	.	TGTGCCAGCAGCTTGGACCAGAAGCAGTTCTTC	CASSLDQKQFF
TRBV13	TRBJ2-2	TRBD1	.	TGTGCCAGCAGCGCTGACAGGGGCGCAAATATCGGGGAGCTGTTTTTT	CASSADRGANIGELFF
TRBV2	TRBJ2-1	TRBD2	.	TGTGCCAGCAGTGAAGGACTAGCGGGAAACTACAATGAGCAGTTCTTC	CASSEGLAGNYNEQFF
TRBV5-5	TRBJ1-1	TRBD1	medium-sized	TGTGCCAGCAGCGTACAGGGGGGTACTGAAGCTTTCTTT	CASSVQGGTEAFF
TRBV7-2	TRBJ1-2	.	.	TGTGCCAGCAGCTTAATACCCGGACAGCACGGCGGCTACACCTTC	CASSLIPGQHGGYTF
TRBV10-2	TRBJ1-4	.	.	TGCGCCAGCAGTGAGCCCAAGCGGGCCTTACAAGAAAAACTGTTTTTT	CASSEPKRALQEKLFF
TRBV7-9	TRBJ2-7	.	.	TGTGCCAGCGGCTCGTCAGGGGCCAACGAGCAGTACTTC	CASGSSGANEQYF
TRBV5-1	TRBJ1-1	.	once	TGCGCCAGCAGCGACCCGGGCAGGGCAAACACTGAAGCTTTCTTT	CASSDPGRANTEAFF
TRBV6-1	TRBJ2-1	TRBD2	.	TGTGCCAGCAGTGAAGAAGGGGGACTAGCCTACAATGAGCAGTTCTTC	CASSEEGGLAYNEQFF
TRBV12-3/TRBV12-4	TRBJ1-5	.	.	TGTGCCAGCAGTTTGAGGGGCAATCAGCCCCAGCATTTT	CASSLRGNQPQHF
TRBV2	TRBJ2-7	TRBD1	.	TGTGCCAGCAGGACAGGGGGCTACGAGCAGTACTTC	CASRTGGYEQYF
TRBV9	TRBJ2-2	.	.	TGTGCCAGCAGCGTAGCAACTAGCACCGGGGAGCTGTTTTTT	CASSVATSTGELFF
TRBV5-1	TRBJ2-5	.	.	TGCGCCAGCAGCTTGGGGGGGCAGGACCAAGAGACCCAGTACTTC	CASSLGGQDQETQYF
TRBV19	TRBJ1-1	.	.	TGTGCCACTCTAACGGGGGGCTCGACTGAAGCTTTCTTT	CATLTGGSTEAFF
TRBV9	TRBJ2-5	.	once	TGTGCCAGCAGCGTAGGAGGTGGCTACCAAGAGACCCAGTACTTC	CASSVGGGYQETQYF
TRBV6-5	TRBJ1-1	TRBD1	.	TGTGCCAGCACCCGGCAGGGGGCCCACACTGAAGCTTTCTTT	CASTRQGAHTEAFF
TRBV29-1	TRBJ1-5	.	once	TGCAGCGTTGGTGGCGTCGGAGGCAATCAGCCCCAGCATTTT	CSVGGVGGNQPQHF
TRBV11-2	TRBJ2-1	.	.	TGTGCCAGCAGCTCGGACTGGATCAGTAAGGATGAGCAGTTCTTC	CASSSDWISKDEQFF
TRBV2	TRBJ2-1	TRBD1	.	TGTGCCAGCAGTGGACAGGGGTCGAGCTCCTACAATGAGCAGTTCTTC	CASSGQGSSSYNEQFF
TRBV3-1/TRBV3-2	TRBJ2-1	.	.	TGTGCCAGCAGCCAAGACGGGGAGTACAATGAGCAGTTCTTC	CASSQDGEYNEQFF
TRBV18	TRBJ2-1	TRBD1	.	TGTGCCAGCTCACTTGGACAGGGAACCTACAATGAGCAGTTCTTC	CASSLGQGTYNEQFF
TRBV5-1	TRBJ1-5	.	.	TGCGCCAGCAGCCAACAGGGTTCCTATAGCAATCAGCCCCAGCATTTT	CASSQQGSYSNQPQHF
TRBV18	TRBJ2-7	TRBD1	.	TGTGCCAGCTCACCACCGGGACAGCCCTACGAGCAGTACTTC	CASSPPGQPYEQYF
TRBV4-1	TRBJ1-3	TRBD1	.	TGCGCCAGCAGCCAATCGGGACAGGGTGGAAACACCATATATTTT	CASSQSGQGGNTIYF
TRBV12-3/TRBV12-4	TRBJ2-1	.	.	TGTGCCAGCAGTCTATCCAATGAGCAGTTCTTC	CASSLSNEQFF
TRBV30	TRBJ2-2	.	.	TGTGCCTTGGGGGGACACCCGAACACCGGGGAGCTGTTTTTT	CALGGHPNTGELFF
TRBV7-2	TRBJ2-3	.	.	TGTGCCAGCAGCTTTCAGACCGGAGGTGATACGCAGTATTTT	CASSFQTGGDTQYF
TRBV29-1	TRBJ1-3	.	.	TGCAGCGCCCAAAGGGGCTCGGGTAACTCTGGAAACACCATATATTTT	CSAQRGSGNSGNTIYF
TRBV29-1	TRBJ2-4	.	.	TGCAGCGTTGTAATATCCGGGGGTAAAAACATTCAGTACTTC	CSVVISGGKNIQYF
TRBV6-5	TRBJ1-1	TRBD1	few	TGTGCCAGCAGTTCCATCGGGACAGGGAGGGGTCGGGCTTTCTTT	CASSSIGTGRGRAFF
TRBV7-3	TRBJ1-1	TRBD1	.	TGTGCCAGCAGCCGGGACAGGTACACTGAAGCTTTCTTT	CASSRDRYTEAFF
TRBV2	TRBJ2-7	.	.	TGTGCCAGCAGTGTGAGCTCCTACGAGCAGTACTTC	CASSVSSYEQYF
TRBV9	TRBJ2-3	.	.	TGTGCCAGCAGCGTAGGTATCACAGATACGCAGTATTTT	CASSVGITDTQYF
TRBV19	TRBJ1-4	.	.	TGTGCCAGTACGGCGGGTGCTAATGAAAAACTGTTTTTT	CASTAGANEKLFF
TRBV28	TRBJ2-7	.	.	TGTGCCAGCAGTTTAACTAGCCTCTCCTACGAGCAGTACTTC	CASSLTSLSYEQYF
TRBV12-3/TRBV12-4	TRBJ1-2	TRBD1	.	TGTGCCAGCAGTCGGGACAGGGGGTTGAGCTACACCTTC	CASSRDRGLSYTF
TRBV7-9	TRBJ2-5	.	.	TGTGCCAGCAGCTTGTCGCGGGGGACCCAGTACTTC	CASSLSRGTQYF
TRBV19	TRBJ2-1	TRBD1	.	TGTGCCAGTAGTATCGGCGGGACAGGCAATGAGCAGTTCTTC	CASSIGGTGNEQFF
TRBV19	TRBJ1-2	.	.	TGTGCCAGTAGTACAGGGTACGGCTACACCTTC	CASSTGYGYTF